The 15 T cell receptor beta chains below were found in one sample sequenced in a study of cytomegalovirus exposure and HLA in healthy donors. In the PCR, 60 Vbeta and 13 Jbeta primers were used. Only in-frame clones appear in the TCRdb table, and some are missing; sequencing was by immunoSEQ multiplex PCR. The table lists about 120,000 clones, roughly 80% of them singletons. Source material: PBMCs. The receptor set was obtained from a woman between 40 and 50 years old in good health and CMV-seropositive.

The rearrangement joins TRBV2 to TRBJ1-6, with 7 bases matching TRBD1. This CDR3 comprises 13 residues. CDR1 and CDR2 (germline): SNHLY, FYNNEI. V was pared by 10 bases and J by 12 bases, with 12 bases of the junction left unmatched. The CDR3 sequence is CAIPQGLSGPLHF. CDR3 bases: TGTGCCATCCCACAGGGGTTGTCTGGACCCCTCCACTTT.

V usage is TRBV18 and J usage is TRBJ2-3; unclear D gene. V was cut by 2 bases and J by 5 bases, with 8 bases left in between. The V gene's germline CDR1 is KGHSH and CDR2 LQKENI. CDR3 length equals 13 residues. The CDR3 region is CASSPFPGDTQYF. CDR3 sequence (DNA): TGTGCCAGCTCACCATTCCCGGGAGATACGCAGTATTTT.

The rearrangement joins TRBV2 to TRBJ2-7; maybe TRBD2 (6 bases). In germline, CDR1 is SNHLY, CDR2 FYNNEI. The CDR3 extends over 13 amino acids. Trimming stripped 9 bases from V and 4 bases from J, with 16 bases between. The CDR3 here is CASHRGSSYEQYF. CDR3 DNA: TGTGCCAGTCACCGGGGGTCCTCGTACGAGCAGTACTTC. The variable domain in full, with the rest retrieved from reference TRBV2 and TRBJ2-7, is EPEVTQTPSHQVTQMGQEVILRCVPISNHLYFYWYRQILGQKVEFLVSFYNNEISEKSEIFDDQFSVERPDGSNFTLKIRSTKLEDSAMYFCASHRGSSYEQYFGPGTRLTVT.

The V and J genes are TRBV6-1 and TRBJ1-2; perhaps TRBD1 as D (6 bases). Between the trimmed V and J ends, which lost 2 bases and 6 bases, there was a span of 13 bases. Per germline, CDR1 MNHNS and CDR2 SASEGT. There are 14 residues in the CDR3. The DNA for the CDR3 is TGTGCCAGCAGTGAACAGGGGAACATTAATGGCTACACCTTC. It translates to CASSEQGNINGYTF.

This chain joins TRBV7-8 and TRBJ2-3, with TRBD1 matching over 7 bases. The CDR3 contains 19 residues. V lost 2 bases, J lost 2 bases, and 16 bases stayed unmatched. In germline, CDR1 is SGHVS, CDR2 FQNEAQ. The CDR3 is CASSLPKRGPGELTDTQYF. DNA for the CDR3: TGTGCCAGCAGCTTACCGAAGAGGGGGCCTGGGGAACTCACAGATACGCAGTATTTT.

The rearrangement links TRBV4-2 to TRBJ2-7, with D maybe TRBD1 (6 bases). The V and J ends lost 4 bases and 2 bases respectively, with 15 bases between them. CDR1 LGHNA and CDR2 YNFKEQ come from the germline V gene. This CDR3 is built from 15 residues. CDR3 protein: CASSRTRDTTYEQYF. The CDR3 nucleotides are TGTGCCAGCAGCCGTACCCGGGACACAACCTACGAGCAGTACTTC.

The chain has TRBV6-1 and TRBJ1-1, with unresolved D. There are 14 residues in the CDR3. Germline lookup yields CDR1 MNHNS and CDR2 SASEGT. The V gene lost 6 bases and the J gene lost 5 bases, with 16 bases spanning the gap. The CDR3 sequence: CASSTEIPYTEAFF. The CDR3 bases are TGTGCCAGCAGCACAGAGATCCCTTATACTGAAGCTTTCTTT.

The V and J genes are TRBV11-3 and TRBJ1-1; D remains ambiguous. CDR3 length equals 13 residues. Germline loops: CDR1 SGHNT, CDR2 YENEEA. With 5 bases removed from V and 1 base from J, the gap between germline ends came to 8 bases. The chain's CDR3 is CASSPTRNTEAFF. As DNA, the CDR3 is TGTGCCAGCAGCCCGACACGGAACACTGAAGCTTTCTTT.

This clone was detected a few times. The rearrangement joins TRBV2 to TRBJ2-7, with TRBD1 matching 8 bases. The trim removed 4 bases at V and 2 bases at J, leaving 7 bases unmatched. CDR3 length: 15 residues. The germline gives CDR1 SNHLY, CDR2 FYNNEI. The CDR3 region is CASSGGQGPTYEQYF. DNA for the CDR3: TGTGCCAGCAGTGGAGGACAGGGACCTACCTACGAGCAGTACTTC.

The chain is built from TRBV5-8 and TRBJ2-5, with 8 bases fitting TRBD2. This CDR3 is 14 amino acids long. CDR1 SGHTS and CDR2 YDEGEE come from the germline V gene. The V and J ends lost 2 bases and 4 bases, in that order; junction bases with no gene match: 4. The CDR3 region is CASSFGGAGETQYF. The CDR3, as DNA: TGTGCCAGCAGCTTCGGGGGGGCAGGAGAGACCCAGTACTTC.

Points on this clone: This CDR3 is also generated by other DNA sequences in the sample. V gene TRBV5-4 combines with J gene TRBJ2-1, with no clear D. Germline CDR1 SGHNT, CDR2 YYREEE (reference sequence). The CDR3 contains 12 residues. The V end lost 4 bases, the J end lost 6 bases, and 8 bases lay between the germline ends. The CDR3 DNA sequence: TGTGCCAGCAGCCTTGACTCCAATGAGCAGTTCTTC. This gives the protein CASSLDSNEQFF.

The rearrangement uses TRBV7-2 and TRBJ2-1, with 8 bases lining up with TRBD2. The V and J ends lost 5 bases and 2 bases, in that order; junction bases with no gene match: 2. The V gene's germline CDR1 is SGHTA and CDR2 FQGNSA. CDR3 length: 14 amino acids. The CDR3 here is CASSEGLAYNEQFF. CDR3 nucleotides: TGTGCCAGCAGCGAGGGACTAGCCTACAATGAGCAGTTCTTC. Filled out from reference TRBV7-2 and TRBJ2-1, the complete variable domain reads GAGVSQSPSNKVTEKGKDVELRCDPISGHTALYWYRQSLGQGLEFLIYFQGNSAPDKSGLPSDRFSAERTGGSVSTLTIQRTQQEDSAVYLCASSEGLAYNEQFFGPGTRLTVL.

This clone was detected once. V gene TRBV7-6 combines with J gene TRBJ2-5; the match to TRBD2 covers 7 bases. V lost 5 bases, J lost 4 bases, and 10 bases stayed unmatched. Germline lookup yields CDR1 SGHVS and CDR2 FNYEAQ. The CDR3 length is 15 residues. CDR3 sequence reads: CASSPPGRGGETQYF. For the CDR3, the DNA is TGTGCCAGCAGCCCGCCGGGGAGGGGAGGAGAGACCCAGTACTTC. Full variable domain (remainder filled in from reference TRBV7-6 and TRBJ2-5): GAGVSQSPRYKVTKRGQDVALRCDPISGHVSLYWYRQALGQGPEFLTYFNYEAQQDKSGLPNDRFSAERPEGSISTLTIQRTEQRDSAMYRCASSPPGRGGETQYFGPGTRLLVL.

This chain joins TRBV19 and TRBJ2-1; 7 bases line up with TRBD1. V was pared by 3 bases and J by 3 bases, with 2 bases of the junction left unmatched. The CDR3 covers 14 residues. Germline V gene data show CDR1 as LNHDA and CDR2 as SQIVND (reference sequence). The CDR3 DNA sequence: TGTGCCAGTAGTATTGGGACAGTCTACAATGAGCAGTTCTTC. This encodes CASSIGTVYNEQFF.

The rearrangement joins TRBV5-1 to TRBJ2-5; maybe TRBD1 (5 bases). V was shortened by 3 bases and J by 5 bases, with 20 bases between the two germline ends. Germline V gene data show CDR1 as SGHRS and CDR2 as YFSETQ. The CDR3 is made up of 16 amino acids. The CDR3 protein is CASSWGVQTLAETQYF. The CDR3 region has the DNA TGCGCCAGCAGCTGGGGCGTACAGACCCTCGCGGAGACCCAGTACTTC.